Below are 23 T cell receptor beta chains sequenced from a single sample in a study of shared clonotypes between healthy human individuals. Some clones are missing from TCRdb's copy, which holds only in-frame ones; the method was immunoSEQ multiplex PCR. The sample has some 2,400,000 clones, approximately 94% seen once. The sample comprised naive CD4+ T cells sorted from blood. Subset specified: CD45RA+ positively selected. The source is a man younger than 30 in good health.

This clone was detected only once. The sample holds other DNA sequences that translate to the same CDR3. V and J are TRBV30 and TRBJ2-7; no firm D call. Germline V CDR1 and CDR2: GTSNPN, SVGIG (reference sequence). Trimming removed 3 bases at V and 5 bases at J, with 8 bases between. CDR3 length: 11 residues. Written as DNA, the CDR3 is TGTGCCTGGAGCGCAAGAGACGAGCAGTACTTC. Its translation is CAWSARDEQYF.

The rearrangement uses TRBV5-4 and TRBJ1-1, with 7 bases that match TRBD1. From germline, CDR1 is SGHNT and CDR2 YYREEE (reference sequence). This CDR3 has 13 amino acids. The trim removed 7 bases at V and 5 bases at J, leaving 8 bases unmatched. DNA of the CDR3: TGTGCCAGCCGACAGGGAGGGCAAACTGAAGCTTTCTTT. This gives the protein CASRQGGQTEAFF.

The chain is built from TRBV10-3 and TRBJ2-7; weak D call: TRBD2 (5 bases). The germline gives CDR1 ENHRY, CDR2 SYGVKD. The V and J ends lost 0 bases and 3 bases respectively, with 9 bases between them. This CDR3 is 14 amino acids long. The CDR3, as DNA: TGTGCCATCAGTGAGTCTAGCGAAAACTACGAGCAGTACTTC. Amino acids: CAISESSENYEQYF.

This clone appeared a single time. This chain uses TRBV28 with TRBJ2-6; D gene unclear. The CDR3 consists of 17 residues. Trimming cost V 8 bases and J 1 base, with 18 bases left between them. Germline CDR1 and CDR2: MDHEN and SYDVKM. The CDR3 reads CASAPYGSQSGANVLTF. The DNA for the CDR3 is TGTGCCAGCGCTCCCTACGGGTCCCAATCTGGGGCCAACGTCCTGACTTTC.

The chain recombines TRBV11-2 with TRBJ2-7; no clear D. The CDR3 has 12 residues. Germline V lookup: CDR1 SGHAT, CDR2 FQNNGV. Trimming removed 5 bases from V and 5 bases from J, with 10 bases in between. Here the CDR3 reads CASSRPFDEQYF. In nucleotides, the CDR3 is TGTGCCAGCAGCCGACCTTTTGACGAGCAGTACTTC. Looking up the rest from reference TRBV11-2 and TRBJ2-7 gives the full variable domain: EAGVAQSPRYKIIEKRQSVAFWCNPISGHATLYWYQQILGQGPKLLIQFQNNGVVDDSQLPKDRFSAERLKGVDSTLKIQPAKLEDSAVYLCASSRPFDEQYFGPGTRLTVT.

V is TRBV2 and J is TRBJ1-5; D remains unclear. The V gene lost 1 base and the J gene lost 4 bases, with 11 bases spanning the gap. The length of the CDR3 is 15 residues. The V gene's germline CDR1 is SNHLY and CDR2 FYNNEI. The DNA of the CDR3 is TGTGCCAGCAGTGAAGACGCGTTGTTGAATCAGCCCCAGCATTTT. Protein sequence: CASSEDALLNQPQHF.

V and J are TRBV25-1 and TRBJ1-1; D possibly corresponds to TRBD1 (5 bases). V lost 3 bases to trimming and J lost 2 bases, with 10 bases between them. CDR1 is MGHDK and CDR2 is SYGVNS in the germline V gene. This CDR3 contains 14 residues. The CDR3 is CASSEGVLNTEAFF. CDR3 DNA: TGTGCCAGCAGTGAGGGGGTGCTAAACACTGAAGCTTTCTTT. The full variable domain, rest sourced from reference TRBV25-1 and TRBJ1-1, is EADIYQTPRYLVIGTGKKITLECSQTMGHDKMYWYQQDPGMELHLIHYSYGVNSTEKGDLSSESTVSRIRTEHFPLTLESARPSHTSQYLCASSEGVLNTEAFFGQGTRLTVV.

Only one count was recorded for this clone. The chain links TRBV18 to TRBJ2-2; D is possibly TRBD1 (5 bases). This CDR3 comprises 14 residues. V lost 6 bases and J 7 bases, leaving 15 bases between the germline ends. Per the germline V gene, CDR1 is KGHSH and CDR2 is LQKENI. The CDR3 loop reads CASSVGQRGGELFF. In DNA form, the CDR3 reads TGTGCCAGCTCCGTGGGGCAGAGAGGCGGGGAGCTGTTTTTT.

The chain carries TRBV15 and TRBJ2-7, with 7 nucleotides matching TRBD2. The CDR3 totals 14 residues. The V segment lost 3 bases and the J segment 0 bases; nucleotides outside the gene matches: 2. Germline V gene lookup returns CDR1 LNHNV and CDR2 YYDKDF (reference sequence). CDR3 amino acids: CATSRGGISYEQYF. In nucleotides, the CDR3 is TGTGCCACCAGCAGGGGGGGGATCTCCTACGAGCAGTACTTC.

To note about this clone: This sample also contains other DNA sequences that code for the same CDR3. This sequence joins TRBV2 and TRBJ1-2; D might be TRBD1 (5 bases). CDR1 is SNHLY, CDR2 FYNNEI, per germline. V dropped 6 bases and J dropped 4 bases, with 12 bases sitting between them. This CDR3 comprises 13 residues. CDR3: CASRGQGGYGYTF. In DNA form, the CDR3 reads TGTGCCAGCAGGGGGCAGGGCGGCTATGGCTACACCTTC.

This rearrangement joins TRBV28 to TRBJ1-2; TRBD1 aligns across 7 bases. Trimming cost V 6 bases and J 3 bases; bases outside gene matches: 4. The CDR3 totals 13 residues. Germline CDR1 and CDR2: MDHEN and SYDVKM. As DNA, the CDR3 is TGTGCCAGCAGGACGGGACAGTACTATGGCTACACCTTC. Protein sequence: CASRTGQYYGYTF.

This chain links TRBV2 with TRBJ1-1; D gene uncertain. Germline lookup yields CDR1 SNHLY and CDR2 FYNNEI. V dropped 7 bases and J dropped 0 bases, with 15 bases sitting between them. This CDR3 contains 15 residues. The CDR3 sequence: CASKEAFVLNTEAFF. In DNA form, the CDR3 reads TGTGCCAGCAAGGAGGCCTTCGTTTTGAACACTGAAGCTTTCTTT.

On this clone: Other nucleotide sequences from this sample produce the same CDR3. The gene calls are TRBV5-1 and TRBJ2-5, with D hard to call. Deletions cut 4 bases from V and 2 bases from J, with 12 bases between. Per the germline V gene, CDR1 is SGHRS and CDR2 is YFSETQ. The CDR3 length is 14 residues. CDR3 loop: CASSPGPSQETQYF. CDR3 DNA: TGCGCCAGCAGCCCGGGTCCTTCTCAAGAGACCCAGTACTTC.

The chain carries TRBV5-1 and TRBJ1-1; TRBD1 aligns across 7 bases. V dropped 3 bases and J dropped 1; count of bases not matched to a gene: 6. The CDR3 covers 15 residues. CDR1 SGHRS and CDR2 YFSETQ come from the germline V gene. The DNA of the CDR3 is TGCGCCAGCAGCTCTCCCGGGACAGCGAACACTGAAGCTTTCTTT. Amino acids: CASSSPGTANTEAFF. Based on the CDR3 plus reference TRBV5-1 and TRBJ1-1, the full variable domain is KAGVTQTPRYLIKTRGQQVTLSCSPISGHRSVSWYQQTPGQGLQFLFEYFSETQRNKGNFPGRFSGRQFSNSRSEMNVSTLELGDSALYLCASSSPGTANTEAFFGQGTRLTVV.

This chain links TRBV28 with TRBJ1-1, with 7 bases identical to TRBD1. V shed 1 base and J 1 base; nucleotides not matched to a gene: 9. This CDR3 comprises 17 residues. Looked up from germline, CDR1 is MDHEN and CDR2 is SYDVKM. The CDR3 DNA sequence: TGTGCCAGCAGTTTATTTGGAGCGGGACAGAGGAACACTGAAGCTTTCTTT. Protein: CASSLFGAGQRNTEAFF. Complete variable domain (other parts from reference TRBV28 and TRBJ1-1): DVKVTQSSRYLVKRTGEKVFLECVQDMDHENMFWYRQDPGLGLRLIYFSYDVKMKEKGDIPEGYSVSREKKERFSLILESASTNQTSMYLCASSLFGAGQRNTEAFFGQGTRLTVV.

The J gene is TRBJ2-7, the V gene TRBV18; the D gene is possibly TRBD1 (6 bases). Germline V gives CDR1 KGHSH, CDR2 LQKENI. The CDR3 is made up of 14 amino acids. The germline V and J ends were trimmed by 3 bases and 6 bases, with 15 bases remaining between them. Here the CDR3 DNA reads TGTGCCAGCTCACCGGCTTGGGGGCTAGGCGAGCAGTACTTC. This translates into CASSPAWGLGEQYF.

The J gene is TRBJ2-3, the V gene TRBV10-3, with D uncertain. The CDR3 has 15 residues. V lost 2 bases, J lost 0 bases, and 9 bases lay in between. CDR1 ENHRY and CDR2 SYGVKD come from the germline V gene. The CDR3 nucleotides read TGTGCCATCAGTGAGCGTCCGGTAAGCACAGATACGCAGTATTTT. Encoded protein: CAISERPVSTDTQYF.

The J gene is TRBJ1-2, the V gene TRBV28; a possible D gene is TRBD1 (5 bases). V lost 6 bases and J 3 bases, leaving 23 bases between the germline ends. Germline lookup yields CDR1 MDHEN and CDR2 SYDVKM. The CDR3 extends over 17 amino acids. CDR3 sequence (DNA): TGTGCCAGCAGACATCCGCCCAGGGTAATCGAGGACTATGGCTACACCTTC. It translates to CASRHPPRVIEDYGYTF.

V usage is TRBV7-2 and J usage is TRBJ2-2, with D perhaps TRBD1 or TRBD2 (5 bases each). The CDR3 is 14 residues long. The V gene's germline CDR1 is SGHTA and CDR2 FQGNSA. Trimming shortened V by 11 bases and J by 1 base, and 14 bases separated the two germline ends. The CDR3, as DNA: TGTGCCGGGGGATTCCAGCGGAACACCGGGGAGCTGTTTTTT. It codes for CAGGFQRNTGELFF.

This clone was observed once. Other DNA sequences in this specimen translate into the identical CDR3. The chain uses TRBV5-6 and TRBJ1-1; no firm D call. This CDR3 has 14 amino acids. Germline CDR1 and CDR2: SGHDT and YYEEEE. The germline V and J ends were trimmed by 0 bases and 1 base, with 7 bases remaining between them. CDR3 amino acids: CASSLVGRNTEAFF. DNA for the CDR3: TGTGCCAGCAGCTTGGTAGGCAGGAACACTGAAGCTTTCTTT.

This sequence joins TRBV19 and TRBJ1-5; weak D call: TRBD1 (5 bases). The CDR3 is 13 amino acids. Trimming stripped 5 bases from V and 7 bases from J, with 12 bases between. Germline CDR1 and CDR2: LNHDA and SQIVND (reference sequence). Here the CDR3 reads CASSDQGTQPQHF. The CDR3 bases are TGTGCCAGTAGTGATCAGGGAACACAGCCCCAGCATTTT. Supplemented by reference TRBV19 and TRBJ1-5, the full variable domain reads DGGITQSPKYLFRKEGQNVTLSCEQNLNHDAMYWYRQDPGQGLRLIYYSQIVNDFQKGDIAEGYSVSREKKESFPLTVTSAQKNPTAFYLCASSDQGTQPQHFGDGTRLSIL.

The chain links TRBV18 to TRBJ2-5; D gene unclear. Trimming took off 0 bases at V and 5 bases at J, with 13 bases between the two ends. The CDR3 runs to 15 residues. Germline assignment: CDR1 KGHSH and CDR2 LQKENI. As DNA, the CDR3 is TGTGCCAGCTCACCACCGTCGACCGGGTGGGAGACCCAGTACTTC. This gives the protein CASSPPSTGWETQYF.

This rearrangement joins TRBV7-3 to TRBJ1-1; TRBD1 matches 7 bases. V shed 5 bases, J shed 3 bases, and the junction held 6 bases outside the gene matches. Looked up from germline, CDR1 is SGHTA and CDR2 is FQGTGA. The CDR3 totals 14 residues. The CDR3 nucleotides read TGTGCCAGCAGCGTGACAGGGATGGACACTGAAGCTTTCTTT. It translates to CASSVTGMDTEAFF.